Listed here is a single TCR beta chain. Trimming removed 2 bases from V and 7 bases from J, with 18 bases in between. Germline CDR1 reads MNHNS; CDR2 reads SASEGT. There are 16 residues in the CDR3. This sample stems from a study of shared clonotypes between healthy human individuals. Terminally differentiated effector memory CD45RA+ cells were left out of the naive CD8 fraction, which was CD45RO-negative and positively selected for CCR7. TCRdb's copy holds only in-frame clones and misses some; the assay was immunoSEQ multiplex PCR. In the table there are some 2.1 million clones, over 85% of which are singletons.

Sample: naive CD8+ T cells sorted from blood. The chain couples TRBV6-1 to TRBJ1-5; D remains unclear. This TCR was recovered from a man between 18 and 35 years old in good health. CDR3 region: CASSEYHSLSEQPQHF. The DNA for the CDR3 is TGTGCCAGCAGTGAATATCACAGTCTCTCGGAGCAGCCCCAGCATTTT.